This T cell receptor (beta chain) was identified in a study of CD8 T cells in ankylosing spondylitis (TCRdb year 2017). In terms of the full investigation: To find TCR variants linked to disease, the study profiled T cell receptor beta repertoires in ankylosing spondylitis patients and healthy donors. The whole study cohort included 108 healthy donors and 20 to 25 ankylosing spondylitis patients. Peripheral blood samples were taken, and synovial fluid was additionally collected from ankylosing spondylitis patients. What the work shows at the level of the full study, not this receptor alone: Some TCR beta motif variants had previously been reported in synovial fluid and blood of reactive arthritis patients, which suggested common disease-initiation mechanisms. According to the report, matched synovial fluid samples from ankylosing spondylitis patients were significantly enriched for the disease-linked clones. A TCR beta motif of about eight highly homologous amino acid variants appeared characteristic of blood from ankylosing spondylitis patients. In peripheral blood, the disease-linked clones were found at relatively low frequencies and had a CD8+ phenotype.

This clonotype was detected many times. Its recognized antigen is unknown. Per-nucleotide qualities are absent, and no much larger clonotype sits a single base away. Sequences WSHSY (CDR1) and SAAADI (CDR2) are obtained from the germline V gene. The V end gives up 6 bases and the J end 4 bases, leaving 9 bases in the junction not matched to a gene. The CDR3 goes from the cysteine to the phenylalanine over 17 residues. Only the CDR3 part of the read is kept: 51 bases, read in frame from the first base. Sequenced using an Illumina HiSeq 2500. TCR beta libraries were prepared by quantitative 5'-RACE with molecular barcodes. On the authors' methods: A new computational method, built on a probabilistic model of VDJ rearrangement, was used to identify disease-linked TCR variants. The public reads were reprocessed in TCRdb via fastp at Q25 and MiXCR, keeping in-frame beta chains. Every distinct CDR3 protein forms one entry, paired with its most common genes and DNA. For this entry, the V and J calls and clone size follow TCRdb and not the study's own pipeline. For this sample there are hundreds of thousands of distinct CDR3 sequences; under 30% appear just once. Of the sample, under 8% is held by the ten largest clones.

The TCR was taken from a male donor with ankylosing spondylitis or in good health (not recorded which). Sequencing was performed on blood, either unsorted or a sorted T cell fraction (not recorded which). The chain is assembled from TRBV10-2 and TRBJ2-3; TRBD2 lines up with 14 middle nucleotides. The CDR3 protein sequence reads: CASRSTGTSGSPDTQYF. The sequence in DNA is TGCGCCAGCAGATCGACCGGGACTAGCGGGAGTCCAGATACGCAGTATTTT.